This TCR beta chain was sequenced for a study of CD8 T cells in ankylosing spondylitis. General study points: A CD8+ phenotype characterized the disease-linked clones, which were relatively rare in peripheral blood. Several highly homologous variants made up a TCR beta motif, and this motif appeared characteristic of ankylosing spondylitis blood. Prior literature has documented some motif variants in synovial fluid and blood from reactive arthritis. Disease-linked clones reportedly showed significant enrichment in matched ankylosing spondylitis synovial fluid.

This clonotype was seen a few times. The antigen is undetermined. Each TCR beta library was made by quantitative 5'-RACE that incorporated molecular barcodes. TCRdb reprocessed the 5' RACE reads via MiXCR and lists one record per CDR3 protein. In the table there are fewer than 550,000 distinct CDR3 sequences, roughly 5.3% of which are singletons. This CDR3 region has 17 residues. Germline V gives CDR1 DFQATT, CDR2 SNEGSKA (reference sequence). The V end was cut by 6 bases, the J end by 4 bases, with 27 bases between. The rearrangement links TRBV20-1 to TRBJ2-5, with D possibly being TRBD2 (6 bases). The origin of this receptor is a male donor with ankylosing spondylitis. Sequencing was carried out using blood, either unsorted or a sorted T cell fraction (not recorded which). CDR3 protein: CSAPTAPGLEGPETQYF. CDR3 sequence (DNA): TGCAGTGCCCCGACGGCTCCGGGACTGGAGGGCCCAGAGACCCAGTACTTC.